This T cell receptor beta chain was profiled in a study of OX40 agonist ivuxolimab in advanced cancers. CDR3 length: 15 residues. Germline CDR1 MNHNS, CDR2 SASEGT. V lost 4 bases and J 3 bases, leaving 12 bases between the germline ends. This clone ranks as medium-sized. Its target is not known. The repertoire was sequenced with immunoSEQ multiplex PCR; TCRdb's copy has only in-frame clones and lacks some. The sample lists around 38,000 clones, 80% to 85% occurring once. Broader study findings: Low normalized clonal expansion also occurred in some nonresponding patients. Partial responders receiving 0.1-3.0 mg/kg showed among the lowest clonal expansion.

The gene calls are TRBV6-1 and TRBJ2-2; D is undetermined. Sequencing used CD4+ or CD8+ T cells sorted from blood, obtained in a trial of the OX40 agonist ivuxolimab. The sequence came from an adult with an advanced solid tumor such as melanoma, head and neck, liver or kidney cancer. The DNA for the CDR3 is TGTGCCAGCAGTGGGACCGAAATTCACACCGGGGAGCTGTTTTTT. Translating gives CASSGTEIHTGELFF.